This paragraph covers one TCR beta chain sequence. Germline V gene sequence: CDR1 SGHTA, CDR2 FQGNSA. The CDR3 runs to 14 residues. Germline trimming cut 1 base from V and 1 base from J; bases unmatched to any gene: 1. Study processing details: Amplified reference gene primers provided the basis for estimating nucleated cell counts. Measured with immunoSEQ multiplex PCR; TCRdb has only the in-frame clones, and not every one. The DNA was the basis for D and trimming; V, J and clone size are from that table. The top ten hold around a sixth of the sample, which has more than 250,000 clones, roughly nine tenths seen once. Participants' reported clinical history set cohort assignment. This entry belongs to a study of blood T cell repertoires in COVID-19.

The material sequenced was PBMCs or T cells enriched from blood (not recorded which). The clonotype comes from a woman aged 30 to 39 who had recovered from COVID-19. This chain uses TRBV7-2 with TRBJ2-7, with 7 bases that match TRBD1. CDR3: CASSLVQGSYEQYF. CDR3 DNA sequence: TGTGCCAGCAGCTTAGTACAGGGGTCCTACGAGCAGTACTTC.